This T cell receptor (beta chain) was recovered during a study of cytomegalovirus exposure and HLA in healthy donors. Germline V gives CDR1 LGHNA, CDR2 YSLEER. After removal of 3 bases from V and 3 bases from J, the junction contained 6 bases not matched to a gene. The CDR3 loop spans 15 amino acids. The study ran its PCR with 60 Vbeta and 13 Jbeta primers. The repertoire was sequenced with immunoSEQ multiplex PCR; TCRdb's copy has only in-frame clones and lacks some. The table shows some 150,000 clones, with 65% to 90% occurring only once. Study-level findings and limits: In vitro confirmation showed three CMV-associated chains to be CMV antigen specific. Several of the most significant clusters appeared, in a later analysis, to be linked to common viral pathogens. Overall, around 150 TCR beta chains were annotated as cytomegalovirus-associated. In a later analysis, DRB1 alleles had the most associated TCRs; HLA-C alleles the fewest.

With regard to this clone: Its antigen is unknown.

Material: PBMCs. The clonotype comes from a man in his fifties or sixties in good health and CMV-seropositive. The chain carries TRBV4-3 and TRBJ2-7; TRBD2 aligns across 9 bases. The CDR3 DNA sequence: TGCGCCAGCAGCCAGCATAGCGGGAGACTCTACGAGCAGTACTTC. Translation gives CASSQHSGRLYEQYF.